This T cell receptor beta chain emerged from a study of shared clonotypes between healthy human individuals. Regarding the study as a whole: An anticipated effect of sequencing depth on clonotype sharing among donors was recognized. Shared across a few donors were around 5% of the naive CD4 clonotypes. Clonotypes shared by all four sorted-subset donors had higher generation probabilities than non-shared clonotypes.

CD45RO-negative cells were positively selected for CCR7, leaving out terminally differentiated effector memory CD45RA+ cells. The donors, healthy adults who were HIV-negative, had experienced no recent acute infections or vaccinations. In regard to this clone: Antigen specificity is unknown.

Germline loops: CDR1 SGHNT, CDR2 YYREEE (reference sequence). Trimming shortened V by 2 bases and J by 3 bases, and 2 bases separated the two germline ends. CDR3 length: 11 residues. The data were produced by immunoSEQ multiplex PCR, yet TCRdb's version contains in-frame clones alone and is incomplete. The data contain roughly 770,000 clones, about 97% of them singletons. This TCR derives from a man aged 25 to 45 in good health. Sequencing used naive CD8+ T cells sorted from blood. This chain uses TRBV5-4 with TRBJ2-5; no reliable D call. DNA for the CDR3: TGTGCCAGCAGCTTAAAAGAGACCCAGTACTTC. Translating gives CASSLKETQYF.